The rows below give T cell receptor beta chains drawn from one sample of a study of radiation and T cells in renal cell carcinoma. The protocol was immunoSEQ multiplex PCR, while the TCRdb copy is restricted to in-frame clones and leaves out a portion. The sample records 130,000 or so clones, approximately 87% being singletons. Sequencing used blood, obtained from a patient whose treatment included radiotherapy and nephrectomy. Source of these receptors: a woman in her 50s with renal cell carcinoma. Each CDR3 is given with its conserved first and last residue. A D gene is named only where the DNA matches it firmly. Size tells how often a clone was seen (once, few, many) or the class of an expanded clone, and some rows leave it out.

clone size	V gene	D gene	J gene	CDR3 DNA	CDR3 protein
NA	TRBV10-1	NA	TRBJ2-4	TGCGCCAGCAGCGGGGAGCCCAAAAACATTCAGTACTTC	CASSGEPKNIQYF
few	TRBV25-1	TRBD2	TRBJ2-7	TGTGCCAGCAGGTCTAGCGGGGGGTCCTACGAGCAGTACTTC	CASRSSGGSYEQYF
NA	TRBV7-2	TRBD2	TRBJ2-3	TGTGCCAGCAGCTTCCTAGCGGGACTCCGCACAGATACGCAGTATTTT	CASSFLAGLRTDTQYF
once	TRBV6-5	NA	TRBJ2-7	TGTGCCAGCAGTTACGGGACAAACGCCTACGAGCAGTACTTC	CASSYGTNAYEQYF
once	TRBV19	NA	TRBJ1-5	TGTGCCAGTAGTATTGTGGGGAGCAATCAGCCCCAGCATTTT	CASSIVGSNQPQHF
NA	TRBV6-1	TRBD1	TRBJ1-5	TGTGCCAGCAGAGGACAGGGAGAACATCAGCCCCAGCATTTT	CASRGQGEHQPQHF
NA	TRBV13	NA	TRBJ2-7	TGTGCCAGCAGCTTCGGACACAAAGCCTACGAGCAGTACTTC	CASSFGHKAYEQYF
NA	TRBV5-5	NA	TRBJ1-2	TGTGCCAGCAGTCCTACGGACAGTTATAACTATGGCTACACCTTC	CASSPTDSYNYGYTF
NA	TRBV5-1	NA	TRBJ2-5	TGCGCCAGCAGCAAGGGACAAGAGACCCAGTACTTC	CASSKGQETQYF
NA	TRBV10-3	NA	TRBJ1-1	TGTGCCATCAGTGAAGGGGGGTACACTGAAGCTTTCTTT	CAISEGGYTEAFF
NA	TRBV18	NA	TRBJ1-5	TGTGCCAGCTCACTGTCAGGGGCTTTTAATCAGCCCCAGCATTTT	CASSLSGAFNQPQHF
NA	TRBV7-2	NA	TRBJ1-2	TGTGCCAGCAGCTTATCTGGGTCCTTCAACTATGGCTACACCTTC	CASSLSGSFNYGYTF
NA	TRBV5-6	TRBD1	TRBJ2-7	TGTGCCAGCAGCTTGGGGGGACAGGGCGGCGAGCAGTACTTC	CASSLGGQGGEQYF
NA	TRBV28	NA	TRBJ2-1	TGTGCCAGCAGTCTCCTCTCTAAGGGGAACAATGAGCAGTTCTTC	CASSLLSKGNNEQFF
NA	TRBV6-5	NA	TRBJ1-2	TGTGCCAGCAGTTACGGCCTGCCTTGGGACTATGGCTACACCTTC	CASSYGLPWDYGYTF
NA	TRBV7-2	NA	TRBJ1-2	TGTGCCAGCAGCTTAGCTCAGGGTGGCTACACCTTC	CASSLAQGGYTF
NA	TRBV30	NA	TRBJ2-1	TGTGCCTGGAGTGTACTAACGGGGTTGGTCAATGAGCAGTTCTTC	CAWSVLTGLVNEQFF
NA	TRBV5-6	NA	TRBJ2-7	TGTGCCAGCAGCTTGGGTGGGGGACTCTACGAGCAGTACTTC	CASSLGGGLYEQYF
NA	TRBV19	TRBD1	TRBJ1-5	TGTGCCAGTACAGGGGGCTATCAGCCCCAGCATTTT	CASTGGYQPQHF
NA	TRBV7-2	TRBD2	TRBJ2-7	TGTGCCAGCAGCACCCGACTAGCGGGAAGCGAGCAGTACTTC	CASSTRLAGSEQYF
once	TRBV4-1	NA	TRBJ1-6	TGCGCCAGCAGCCAACAACAGGCAAATTCACCCCTCCACTTT	CASSQQQANSPLHF
NA	TRBV19	NA	TRBJ1-6	TGTGCCAGTACCCCGGTCGGGGGTTCACCCCTCCACTTT	CASTPVGGSPLHF
once	TRBV27	NA	TRBJ1-1	TGTGCCAGCAGCAGGGCCGATTTGACTGAAGCTTTCTTT	CASSRADLTEAFF
NA	TRBV5-4	NA	TRBJ2-7	TGTGCCAGCAGCTTCGGAGATAGCGAGCAGTACTTC	CASSFGDSEQYF
NA	TRBV10-3	TRBD2	TRBJ2-3	TGTGCCATCGCATTGAAGCGGGGGAGCACAGATACGCAGTATTTT	CAIALKRGSTDTQYF
NA	TRBV25-1	NA	TRBJ2-7	TGTGCCAGCAGTGAGGGGGGCCCGCCTAGGTCCGAGCAGTACTTC	CASSEGGPPRSEQYF
NA	TRBV28	TRBD1	TRBJ1-1	TGTGCCAGCAGTTCGGGACAGGGGTACACTGAAGCTTTCTTT	CASSSGQGYTEAFF
NA	TRBV10-1	TRBD1	TRBJ1-2	TGCGCCAGCAGTGAGGGAGGCGAGGGGGCTCTCTATGGCTACACCTTC	CASSEGGEGALYGYTF
NA	TRBV28	NA	TRBJ1-2	TGTGCCAGCAGTTTTCAGGGAACAGGAGGCTACACCTTC	CASSFQGTGGYTF
NA	TRBV6-1	TRBD1	TRBJ1-5	TGTGCCAGCAGTGAACAGGGGGTGGTGGGCAATCAGCCCCAGCATTTT	CASSEQGVVGNQPQHF
NA	TRBV9	NA	TRBJ2-7	TGTGCCAGCAGCGTAGATTGGTCTTTCGAGCAGTACTTC	CASSVDWSFEQYF
NA	TRBV18	TRBD2	TRBJ2-1	TGTGCCAGCTCACCGGGGCGGGAGACCGAGCAGTTCTTC	CASSPGRETEQFF
NA	TRBV5-4	TRBD2	TRBJ2-1	TGTGCCAGCAGCGGGACTAGCGGGAGGAACACCTACAATGAGCAGTTCTTC	CASSGTSGRNTYNEQFF
NA	TRBV6-6	TRBD2	TRBJ2-3	TGTGCCAGCAGTGTAATAGCGGGAGGACCAGATACGCAGTATTTT	CASSVIAGGPDTQYF
NA	TRBV19	NA	TRBJ2-3	TGTGCCAGTAGTACCGCCCTAGGGAACACAGATACGCAGTATTTT	CASSTALGNTDTQYF
NA	TRBV7-2	NA	TRBJ1-2	TGTGCCAGCAGCTTACGACAGCCTAACTATGGCTACACCTTC	CASSLRQPNYGYTF
NA	TRBV27	TRBD1	TRBJ2-1	TGTGCCAGCAGTTTCACAGGGGTCGATGAGCAGTTCTTC	CASSFTGVDEQFF
NA	TRBV23-1	NA	TRBJ2-3	TGCGCCAGCAGTCAATCGGAGGGGGGGAAGAATACGCAGTATTTT	CASSQSEGGKNTQYF
NA	TRBV15	NA	TRBJ1-4	TGTGCCACCAGCAGAGATACAACAGCAACTAATGAAAAACTGTTTTTT	CATSRDTTATNEKLFF
NA	TRBV4-2	NA	TRBJ2-3	TGTGCCAGCAGCCAAGGACCAAGAAGCACAGATACGCAGTATTTT	CASSQGPRSTDTQYF
NA	TRBV5-4	NA	TRBJ2-7	TGTGCCAGCAGCTTGCAGGGTAGGGGGGTCGAGCAGTACTTC	CASSLQGRGVEQYF
NA	TRBV13	NA	TRBJ2-3	TGTGCCAGCAGCTTAGGTGGCAGGGCAGATACGCAGTATTTT	CASSLGGRADTQYF
NA	TRBV7-2	NA	TRBJ2-5	TGTGCCAGCAGCGGTCAGGGCGAAGAGACCCAGTACTTC	CASSGQGEETQYF
NA	TRBV15	TRBD2	TRBJ2-2	TGTGCCACCGATAGCGGGGGGGCGAACACCGGGGAGCTGTTTTTT	CATDSGGANTGELFF
NA	TRBV10-3	NA	TRBJ2-5	TGTGCCATCAGTGGGGGGGAGACCCAGTACTTC	CAISGGETQYF
NA	TRBV6-5	TRBD1	TRBJ2-7	TGTGCCAGCAGTTACACAGGGGGCTCGGGGGAGCAGTACTTC	CASSYTGGSGEQYF
once	TRBV4-1	NA	TRBJ1-3	TGCGCCAGCAGCCATAGGAGCGGCGGTAGCTCTGGAAACACCATATATTTT	CASSHRSGGSSGNTIYF
NA	TRBV7-2	NA	TRBJ1-3	TGTGCCAGCAGCTTAGACAGGGTCGGTGGAAACACCATATATTTT	CASSLDRVGGNTIYF
NA	TRBV5-1	TRBD1	TRBJ2-3	TGCGCCAGCATGCTCCCTACAGGGGGCGAAGATACGCAGTATTTT	CASMLPTGGEDTQYF
NA	TRBV5-6	NA	TRBJ2-7	TGTGCCAGCAGCTTGGTGTCTGTGATCTCCTACGAGCAGTACTTC	CASSLVSVISYEQYF
NA	TRBV5-6	NA	TRBJ2-6	TGTGCCAGCAGCTTGGGAAGGGTAACTGGGGCCAACGTCCTGACTTTC	CASSLGRVTGANVLTF
NA	TRBV4-3	TRBD1	TRBJ1-2	TGCGCCAGCAGCACACAGACCGGACAGGGGATTCGTGGCTACACCTTC	CASSTQTGQGIRGYTF